These 6 T cell receptor beta chains came from one sample sequenced in a study of identical twins. Each CDR3 protein gets one entry after TCRdb re-called the 5' RACE reads with MiXCR. The table has under 300,000 distinct CDR3 sequences, 11% to 15% seen once. The sequenced sample was memory (CD45RO+) T cells sorted from blood. These receptors were obtained from a woman younger than 30 in good health.

The chain carries TRBV7-8 and TRBJ2-7; 8 positions agree with TRBD2. The V gene end was trimmed by 5 bases and the J gene end by 2 bases; junction bases not matched to a gene: 5. The V gene's germline CDR1 is SGHVS and CDR2 FQNEAQ. The CDR3 contains 14 residues. This chain's CDR3 is CASSPGTSTYEQYF. CDR3 nucleotides: TGTGCCAGCAGCCCCGGGACTAGTACCTACGAGCAGTACTTC. Together with reference TRBV7-8 and TRBJ2-7, the CDR3 gives the full variable domain: GAGVSQSPRYKVAKRGQDVALRCDPISGHVSLFWYQQALGQGPEFLTYFQNEAQLDKSGLPSDRFFAERPEGSVSTLKIQRTQQEDSAVYLCASSPGTSTYEQYFGPGTRLTVT.

This clonotype qualifies as medium-sized. The J gene is TRBJ2-2, the V gene TRBV12-3 or TRBV12-4; 8 positions agree with TRBD1. This CDR3 is built from 16 residues. With 6 bases clipped from V and 4 bases from J, the junction kept 10 bases outside the gene matches. For the CDR3, the DNA is TGTGCCAGCAGCCCCCGGGACAGGACTTCCACCGGGGAGCTGTTTTTT. Translation: CASSPRDRTSTGELFF.

In its sample, this clonotype was seen a few times. CDR3 DNA sequence: TGTGCCACCAGGGGACTAGCGGAGTCTGGGGCCAACGTCCTGACTTTC. Translated, it gives CATRGLAESGANVLTF. The V and J genes are TRBV24-1 and TRBJ2-6; TRBD2 matches 11 bases. Trimming took 7 bases from V and 1 from J; bases not matched to a gene: 2. Looked up from germline, CDR1 is KGHDR and CDR2 is SFDVKD. The CDR3 totals 16 residues.

This clonotype was found many times. This chain uses TRBV15 with TRBJ2-5, with D possibly matching TRBD2 (5 bases). Germline CDR1 LNHNV, CDR2 YYDKDF (reference sequence). The CDR3 has 12 residues. V lost 2 bases and J lost 7, with 8 bases in between. The CDR3 spells CATSRLAGTQYF. The CDR3 region has the DNA TGTGCCACCAGCAGACTAGCCGGGACCCAGTACTTC.

V is TRBV6-1 and J is TRBJ2-5; either TRBD1 or TRBD2 may fit D (5 bases each). The CDR3 consists of 13 residues. V lost 8 bases and J 6 bases, leaving 16 bases between the germline ends. Per germline, CDR1 MNHNS and CDR2 SASEGT. CDR3 loop: CASQERGRQTQYF. The CDR3 coding sequence is TGTGCCAGCCAGGAGAGGGGACGGCAGACCCAGTACTTC.

The rearrangement links TRBV5-5 to TRBJ2-7; no clear D. Per germline, CDR1 SGHKS and CDR2 YYEKEE (reference sequence). Deletions cut 4 bases from V and 9 bases from J, with 17 bases between. CDR3 length: 13 residues. CDR3 residues: CASSPGLLYWQYF. Here the CDR3 DNA reads TGTGCCAGCAGCCCCGGGCTCCTCTACTGGCAGTACTTC.